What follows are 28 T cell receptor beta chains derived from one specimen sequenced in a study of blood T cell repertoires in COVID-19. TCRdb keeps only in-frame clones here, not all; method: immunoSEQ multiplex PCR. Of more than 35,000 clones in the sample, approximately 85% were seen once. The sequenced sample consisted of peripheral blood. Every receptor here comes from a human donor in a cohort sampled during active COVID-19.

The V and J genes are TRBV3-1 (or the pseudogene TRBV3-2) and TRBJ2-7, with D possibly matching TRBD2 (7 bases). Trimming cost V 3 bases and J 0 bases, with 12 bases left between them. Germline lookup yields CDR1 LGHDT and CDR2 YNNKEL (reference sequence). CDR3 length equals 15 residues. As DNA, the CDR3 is TGTGCCAGCAGCCAGGGAGGGGGGAGCTCCTACGAGCAGTACTTC. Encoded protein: CASSQGGGSSYEQYF.

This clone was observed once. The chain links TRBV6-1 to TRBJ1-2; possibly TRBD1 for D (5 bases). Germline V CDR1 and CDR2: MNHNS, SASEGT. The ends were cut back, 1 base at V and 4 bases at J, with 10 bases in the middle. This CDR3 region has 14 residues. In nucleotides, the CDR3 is TGTGCCAGCAGTGAAGGACAGCCCGCCTATGGCTACACCTTC. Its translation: CASSEGQPAYGYTF.

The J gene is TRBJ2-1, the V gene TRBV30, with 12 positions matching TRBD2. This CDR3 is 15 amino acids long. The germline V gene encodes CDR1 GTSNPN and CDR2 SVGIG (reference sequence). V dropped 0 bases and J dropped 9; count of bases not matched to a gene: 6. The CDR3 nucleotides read TGTGCCTGGAGTGTGACTAGCGGGAGTGAGTCTGAGCAGTTCTTC. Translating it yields CAWSVTSGSESEQFF.

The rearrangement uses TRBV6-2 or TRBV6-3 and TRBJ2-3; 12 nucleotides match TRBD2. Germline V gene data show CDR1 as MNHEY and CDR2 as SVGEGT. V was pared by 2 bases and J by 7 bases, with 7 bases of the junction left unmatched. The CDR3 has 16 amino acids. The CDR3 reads CASSYLLAGGPNTQYF. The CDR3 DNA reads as TGTGCCAGCAGTTACCTCCTAGCGGGGGGGCCGAATACGCAGTATTTT.

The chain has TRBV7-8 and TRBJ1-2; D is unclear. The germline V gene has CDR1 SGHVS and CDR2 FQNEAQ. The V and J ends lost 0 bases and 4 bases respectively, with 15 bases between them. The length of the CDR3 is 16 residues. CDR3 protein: CASSLATGGLGYGYTF. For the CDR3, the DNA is TGTGCCAGCAGCTTAGCAACGGGAGGGCTGGGCTATGGCTACACCTTC. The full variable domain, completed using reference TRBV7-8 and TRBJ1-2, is GAGVSQSPRYKVAKRGQDVALRCDPISGHVSLFWYQQALGQGPEFLTYFQNEAQLDKSGLPSDRFFAERPEGSVSTLKIQRTQQEDSAVYLCASSLATGGLGYGYTFGSGTRLTVV.

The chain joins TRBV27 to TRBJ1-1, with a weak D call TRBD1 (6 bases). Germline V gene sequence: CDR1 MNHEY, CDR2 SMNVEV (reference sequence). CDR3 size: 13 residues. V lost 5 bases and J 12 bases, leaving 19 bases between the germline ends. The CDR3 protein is CASSTGTPKSTFF. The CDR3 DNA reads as TGTGCCAGCAGTACAGGGACCCCAAAGTCAACTTTCTTT.

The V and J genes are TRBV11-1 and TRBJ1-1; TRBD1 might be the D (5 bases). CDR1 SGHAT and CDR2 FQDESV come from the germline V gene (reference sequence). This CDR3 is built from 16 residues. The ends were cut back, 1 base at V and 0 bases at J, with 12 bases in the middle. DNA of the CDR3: TGTGCCAGCAGCTTAGGCGGGACCCTCATGAACACTGAAGCTTTCTTT. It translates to CASSLGGTLMNTEAFF.

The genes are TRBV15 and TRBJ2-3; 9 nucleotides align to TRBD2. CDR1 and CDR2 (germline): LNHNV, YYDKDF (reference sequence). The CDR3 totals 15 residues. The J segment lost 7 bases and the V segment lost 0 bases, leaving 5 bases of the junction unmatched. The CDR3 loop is CATSREVLAGNTQYF. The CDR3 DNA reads TGTGCCACCAGCAGAGAAGTCCTAGCGGGGAATACGCAGTATTTT.

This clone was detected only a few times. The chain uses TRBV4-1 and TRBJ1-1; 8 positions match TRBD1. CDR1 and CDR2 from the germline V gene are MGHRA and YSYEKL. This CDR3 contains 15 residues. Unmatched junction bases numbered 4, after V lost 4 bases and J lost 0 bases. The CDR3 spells CASSRRGRVNTEAFF. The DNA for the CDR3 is TGCGCCAGCAGCCGCAGGGGGCGAGTGAACACTGAAGCTTTCTTT.

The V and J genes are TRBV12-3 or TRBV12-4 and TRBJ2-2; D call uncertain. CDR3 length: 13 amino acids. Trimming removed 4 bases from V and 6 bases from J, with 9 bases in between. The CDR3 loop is CASSSPPAGELFF. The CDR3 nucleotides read TGTGCCAGCAGTTCCCCCCCGGCCGGGGAGCTGTTTTTT.

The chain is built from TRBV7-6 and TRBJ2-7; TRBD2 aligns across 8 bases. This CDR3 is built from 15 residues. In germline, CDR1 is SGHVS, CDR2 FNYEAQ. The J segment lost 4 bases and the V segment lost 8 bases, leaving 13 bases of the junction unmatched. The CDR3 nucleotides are TGTGCCAGCGCCGTAGGAACGGGAGGGCCTTACGAGCAGTACTTC. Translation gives CASAVGTGGPYEQYF.

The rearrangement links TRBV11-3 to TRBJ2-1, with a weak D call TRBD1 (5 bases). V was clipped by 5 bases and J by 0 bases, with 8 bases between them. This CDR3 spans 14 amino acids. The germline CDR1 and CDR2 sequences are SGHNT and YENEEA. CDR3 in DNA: TGTGCCAGCAGCATTCAGGGCTCCTACAATGAGCAGTTCTTC. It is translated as CASSIQGSYNEQFF.

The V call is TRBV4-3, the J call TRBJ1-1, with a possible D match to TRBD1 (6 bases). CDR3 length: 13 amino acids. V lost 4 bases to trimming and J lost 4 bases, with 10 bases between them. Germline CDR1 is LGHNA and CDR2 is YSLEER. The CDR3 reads CASSLARGTEAFF. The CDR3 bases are TGCGCCAGCAGCCTAGCCAGGGGCACTGAAGCTTTCTTT.

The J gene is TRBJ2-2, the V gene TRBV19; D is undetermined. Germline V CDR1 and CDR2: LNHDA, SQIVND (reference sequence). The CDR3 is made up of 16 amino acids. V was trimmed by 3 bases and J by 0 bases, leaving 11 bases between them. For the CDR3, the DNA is TGTGCCAGTAGTATTTACGACATTCCGAACACCGGGGAGCTGTTTTTT. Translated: CASSIYDIPNTGELFF.

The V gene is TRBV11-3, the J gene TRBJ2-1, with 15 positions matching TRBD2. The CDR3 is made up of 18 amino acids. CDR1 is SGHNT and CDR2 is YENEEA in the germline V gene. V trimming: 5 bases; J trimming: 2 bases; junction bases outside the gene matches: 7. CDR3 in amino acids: CASSPGLAGGPTYNEQFF. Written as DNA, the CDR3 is TGTGCCAGCAGCCCAGGACTAGCGGGAGGGCCGACCTACAATGAGCAGTTCTTC.

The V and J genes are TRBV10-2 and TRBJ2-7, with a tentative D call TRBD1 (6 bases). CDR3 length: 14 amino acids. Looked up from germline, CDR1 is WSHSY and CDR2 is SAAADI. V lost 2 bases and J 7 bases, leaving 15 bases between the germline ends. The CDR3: CASSEPYRESEQYF. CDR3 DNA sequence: TGCGCCAGCAGTGAGCCGTACAGGGAGAGTGAGCAGTACTTC.

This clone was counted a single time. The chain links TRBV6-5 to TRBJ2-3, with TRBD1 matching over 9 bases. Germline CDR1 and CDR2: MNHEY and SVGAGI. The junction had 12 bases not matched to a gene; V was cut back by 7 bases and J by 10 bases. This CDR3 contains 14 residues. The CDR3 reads CASKETGGMISQYF. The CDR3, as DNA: TGTGCCAGCAAGGAGACAGGGGGTATGATTTCGCAGTATTTT.

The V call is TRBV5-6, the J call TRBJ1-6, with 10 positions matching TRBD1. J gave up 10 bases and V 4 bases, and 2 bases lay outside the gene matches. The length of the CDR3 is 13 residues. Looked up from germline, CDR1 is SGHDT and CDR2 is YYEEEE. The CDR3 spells CASSGTGESPLHF. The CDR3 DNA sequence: TGTGCCAGCAGCGGGACAGGGGAATCACCCCTCCACTTT.

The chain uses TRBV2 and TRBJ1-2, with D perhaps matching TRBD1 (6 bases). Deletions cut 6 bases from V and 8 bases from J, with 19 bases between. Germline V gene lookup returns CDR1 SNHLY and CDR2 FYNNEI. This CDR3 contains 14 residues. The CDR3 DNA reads TGTGCCAGCAGACCAAGAGGGGGTTGGCAAGGCTACACCTTC. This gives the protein CASRPRGGWQGYTF.

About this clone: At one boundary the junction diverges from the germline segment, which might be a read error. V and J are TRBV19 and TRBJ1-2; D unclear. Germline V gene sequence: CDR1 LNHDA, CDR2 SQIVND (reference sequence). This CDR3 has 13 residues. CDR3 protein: CASSIRLGMVSGF. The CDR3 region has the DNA TGTGCCAGTAGTATCCGTCTTGGTATGGTTTCGGGTTTC.

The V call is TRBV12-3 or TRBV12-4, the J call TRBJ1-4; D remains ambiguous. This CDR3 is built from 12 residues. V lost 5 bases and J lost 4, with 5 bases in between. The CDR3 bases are TGTGCCAGCAGTCTCAGTAATGAAAAACTGTTTTTT. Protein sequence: CASSLSNEKLFF.

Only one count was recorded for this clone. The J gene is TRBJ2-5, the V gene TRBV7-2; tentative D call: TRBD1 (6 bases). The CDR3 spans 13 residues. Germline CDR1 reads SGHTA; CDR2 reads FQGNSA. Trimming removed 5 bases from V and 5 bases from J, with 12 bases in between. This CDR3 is CASSLPGEETQYF. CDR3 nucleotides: TGTGCCAGCAGCCTTCCAGGGGAGGAGACCCAGTACTTC.

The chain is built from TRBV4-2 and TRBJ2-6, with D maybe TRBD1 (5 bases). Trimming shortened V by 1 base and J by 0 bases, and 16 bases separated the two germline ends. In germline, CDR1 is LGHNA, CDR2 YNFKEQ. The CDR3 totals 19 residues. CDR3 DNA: TGTGCCAGCAGCCAAGGGCCGACAGTCACAAGCTCTGGGGCCAACGTCCTGACTTTC. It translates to CASSQGPTVTSSGANVLTF.

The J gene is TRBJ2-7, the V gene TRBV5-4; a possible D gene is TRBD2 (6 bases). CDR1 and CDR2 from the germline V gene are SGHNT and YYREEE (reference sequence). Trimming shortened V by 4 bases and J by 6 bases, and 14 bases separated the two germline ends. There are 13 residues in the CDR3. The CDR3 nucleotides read TGTGCCAGCAGCCGGGCCGGGGGAGCCGAGCAGTACTTC. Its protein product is CASSRAGGAEQYF.

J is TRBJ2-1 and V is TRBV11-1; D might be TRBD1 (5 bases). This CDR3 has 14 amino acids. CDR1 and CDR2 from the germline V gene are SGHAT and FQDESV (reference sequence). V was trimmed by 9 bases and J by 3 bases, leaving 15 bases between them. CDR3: CASERGLGYNEQFF. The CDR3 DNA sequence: TGTGCCAGTGAAAGGGGTCTGGGCTACAATGAGCAGTTCTTC.

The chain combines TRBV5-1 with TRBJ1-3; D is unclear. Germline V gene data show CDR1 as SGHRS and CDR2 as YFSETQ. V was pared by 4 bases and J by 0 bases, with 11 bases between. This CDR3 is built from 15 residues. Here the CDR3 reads CASSRERASGNTIYF. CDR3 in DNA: TGCGCCAGCAGCCGTGAAAGAGCCTCTGGAAACACCATATATTTT.

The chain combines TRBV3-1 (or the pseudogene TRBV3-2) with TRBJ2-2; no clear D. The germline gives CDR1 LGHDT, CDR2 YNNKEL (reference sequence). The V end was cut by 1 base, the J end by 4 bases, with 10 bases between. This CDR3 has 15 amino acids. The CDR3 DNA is TGTGCCAGCAGCCAAGTCATTAGATCCACCGGGGAGCTGTTTTTT. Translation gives CASSQVIRSTGELFF.

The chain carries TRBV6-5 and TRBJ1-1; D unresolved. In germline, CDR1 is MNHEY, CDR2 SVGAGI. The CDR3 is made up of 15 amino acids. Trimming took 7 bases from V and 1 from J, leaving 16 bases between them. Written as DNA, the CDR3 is TGTGCCAGCACCGAAATCCGGGGAACGAACACTGAAGCTTTCTTT. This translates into CASTEIRGTNTEAFF.